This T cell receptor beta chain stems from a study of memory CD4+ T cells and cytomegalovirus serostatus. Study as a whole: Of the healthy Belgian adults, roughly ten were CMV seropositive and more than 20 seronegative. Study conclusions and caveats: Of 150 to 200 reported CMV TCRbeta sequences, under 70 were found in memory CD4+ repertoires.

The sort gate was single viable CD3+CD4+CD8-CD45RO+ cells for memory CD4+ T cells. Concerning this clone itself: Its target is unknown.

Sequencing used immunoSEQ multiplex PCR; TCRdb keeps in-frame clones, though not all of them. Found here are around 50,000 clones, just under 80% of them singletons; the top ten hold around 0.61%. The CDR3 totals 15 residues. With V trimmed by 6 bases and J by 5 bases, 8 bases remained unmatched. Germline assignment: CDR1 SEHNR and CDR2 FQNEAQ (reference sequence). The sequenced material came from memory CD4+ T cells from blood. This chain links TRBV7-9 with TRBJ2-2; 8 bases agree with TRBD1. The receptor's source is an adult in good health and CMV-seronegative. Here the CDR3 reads CASSRRQGQTGELFF. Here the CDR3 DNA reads TGTGCCAGCAGTCGAAGACAGGGGCAGACCGGGGAGCTGTTTTTT.